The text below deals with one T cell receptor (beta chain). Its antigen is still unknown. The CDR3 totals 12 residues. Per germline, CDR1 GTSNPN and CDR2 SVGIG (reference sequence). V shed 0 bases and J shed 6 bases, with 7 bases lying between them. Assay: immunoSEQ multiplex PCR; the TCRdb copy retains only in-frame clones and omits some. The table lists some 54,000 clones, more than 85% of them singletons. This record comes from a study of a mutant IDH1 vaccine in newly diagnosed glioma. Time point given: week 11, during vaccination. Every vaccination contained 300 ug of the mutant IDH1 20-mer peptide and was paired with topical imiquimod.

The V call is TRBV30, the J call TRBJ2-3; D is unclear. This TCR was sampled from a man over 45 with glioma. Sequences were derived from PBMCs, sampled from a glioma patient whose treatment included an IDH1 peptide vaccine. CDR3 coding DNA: TGTGCCTGGAGTGTACATAGGGATACGCAGTATTTT. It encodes CAWSVHRDTQYF.